These T cell receptor beta chains were read from a single sample in a study of shared clonotypes between healthy human individuals. The data were produced by immunoSEQ multiplex PCR, yet TCRdb's version contains in-frame clones alone and is incomplete. The table has nearly 1 million clones, approximately 80% seen once. The sequencing input was memory CD4+ T cells sorted from blood. These receptors all stem from a man in his late teens or twenties in good health. The CDR3 runs from the conserved cysteine through the conserved F or W.

v_gene | CDR3aa
TRBV30 | CAWEWRGYNSPLHF
TRBV2 | CASSEARGWNTEAFF
TRBV6-1 | CASSEYAGRGFNEQFF
TRBV10-3 | CAISEEAGPHEQYF
TRBV5-5 | CASSNAPMTANYGYTF
TRBV4-1 | CASSRQGVGGNQPQHF
TRBV10-3 | CAISVGLAGADHNEQFF
TRBV5-1 | CASSFGTTSTYEQYF
TRBV4-1 | CASSQSGTVEGVGYTF
TRBV5-1 | CASSPDPSYEQYF
TRBV28 | CASRSWTGIFDEQYF
TRBV5-4 | CASSPGLAGADTQYF
TRBV28 | CASSLGLATDTQYF
TRBV15 | CATSRDGKLAGGETQYF
TRBV5-1 | CASRRGLASSYNEQFF
TRBV7-9 | CASSLGTGGPAFF
TRBV9 | CASSGRDSPTYEQYF
TRBV5-1 | CASSLGGTTYNEQFF
TRBV2 | CASRSDNYGYTF
TRBV19 | CASRQGYNLGEQYF
TRBV6-5 | CASSEQGASGELFF
TRBV4-1 | CASTSQMNTEAFF
TRBV18 | CASSLGATNEKLFF
TRBV7-9 | CASSLTRTGDRFGNQPQHF
TRBV5-4 | CASSHGQPQTQYF
TRBV10-2 | CASSGQVNEQYF
TRBV19 | CASSYSGALRSPLHF
TRBV19 | CASGTPGQGADEQYF
TRBV11-2 | CASSLVGSGYF
TRBV2 | CASRERETQYF
TRBV18 | CASSPNTNVGTEAFF
TRBV10-3 | CAISESGAGGREQYF
TRBV7-8 | CASSPWDFWGTEAFF
TRBV27 | CASSFSGAGADTQYF
TRBV7-8 | CASSLVESGTQRAFF
TRBV5-6 | CASSLGRSSGANVLTF